A selection of T cell receptor beta chains follows, all from one sample in a study of identical twins. MiXCR was run by TCRdb on the 5' RACE reads, yielding one entry per CDR3 protein. The table includes some 97,000 distinct CDR3 sequences, about 6.1% detected once. The sample comprised memory T cells sorted from blood. These receptors all come from a woman in her forties or fifties in good health. The CDR3 runs from the conserved cysteine through the conserved F or W. Rows may omit the clone size; those that give it use once, few, many or a size class.

many TRBV5-1 CASSVSGIGDEQFF
many TRBV6-5 CASSPARGTRYGYTF
NA TRBV6-5 CASSYDPNQPQHF
many TRBV12-5 CASGYDLHQGLYEQYF
many TRBV7-9 CASSSASGRGDNEQFF
NA TRBV20-1 CSAREPLAGADTQYF
many TRBV12-3/TRBV12-4 CASTSGQGDGYTF
many TRBV29-1 CSVGTGQARTEAFF
many TRBV4-2 CASSQGAGGYDNEQFF
NA TRBV29-1 CSAAKGTGNEKLFF
many TRBV29-1 CSVARTQNTEAFF
NA TRBV5-1 CASSSGQGGETQYF
many TRBV5-1 CASSSQRAAEAFF
many TRBV5-1 CASSLDLSGQGSGNTIYF
many TRBV30 CAWSSPDRYYEQYF
many TRBV11-2 CASSLAGVTEAFF
many TRBV20-1 CSASRDPRQETQYF
many TRBV10-3 CAISEGGNTEAFF
few TRBV3-1 CASSQDRQAPGGEQFF
many TRBV6-1 CAATDWGGATEAFF
many TRBV9 CASMGGEDNEQFF
many TRBV12-3/TRBV12-4 CASSLRGDFYGYTF
many TRBV30 CAWSEGLANTGELFF
many TRBV9 CASSVEAGVKNIQYF
many TRBV11-3 CASSFSGADTQYF
NA TRBV7-9 CASSLSGGTDTQYF
many TRBV5-1 CASSSGSSQTQYF
many TRBV5-1 CASSSAGPGELFF
many TRBV14 CASSQEGVLNTEAFF
few TRBV5-1 CASSFFRGQGGETQYF
many TRBV5-1 CASSLTVMNTEAFF
many TRBV5-1 CASSPGTTGVETQYF
many TRBV4-2 CASSQEPGQGYEQYF
many TRBV7-9 CASSQTSGRSDTQYF
many TRBV29-1 CSAGDSIGTGELFF
many TRBV2 CASTTDRPYTEAFF
many TRBV5-8 CASSLGLAGGADTQYF
few TRBV15 CATSSGAARAEQFF
many TRBV12-3/TRBV12-4 CASSFQGGRGGYTF
many TRBV28 CASTSVDTSQFF
NA TRBV27 CASARVGRAETQYF
NA TRBV5-1 CASSPGTGVYEQYF
NA TRBV7-3 CASSPYGRASGNNEQFF
many TRBV15 CATSKPSSGANVLTF
many TRBV20-1 CSALSVKRMADTQYF